The 25 T cell receptor beta chains below all came from one sample that was sequenced in a study of blood T cell repertoires in COVID-19. Only in-frame clones appear in the TCRdb table, and some are missing; sequencing was by immunoSEQ multiplex PCR. The table shows some 260,000 clones, with 75% to 90% occurring only once. The sequencing sample was made of peripheral blood. Receptor source: a woman in her 70s with COVID-19, enrolled during active disease.

The sample holds one count of this clone. The chain links TRBV6-5 to TRBJ2-7, with a tentative D call TRBD2 (5 bases). There are 13 residues in the CDR3. V lost 5 bases to trimming and J lost 1 base, with 9 bases between them. Germline CDR1 reads MNHEY; CDR2 reads SVGAGI. CDR3 amino acids: CASSTDWSYEQYF. CDR3 nucleotides: TGTGCCAGCAGTACGGACTGGTCCTACGAGCAGTACTTC.

This clone occurred a few times. The V gene is TRBV10-3, the J gene TRBJ1-2, with D tentatively TRBD1 (6 bases). The V end lost 7 bases, the J end lost 5 bases, and 17 bases lay between the germline ends. Germline V gene lookup returns CDR1 ENHRY and CDR2 SYGVKD. The length of the CDR3 is 14 residues. CDR3: CAITQGQLFYGYTF. The CDR3 DNA reads as TGTGCCATCACCCAAGGACAGTTGTTTTATGGCTACACCTTC.

This chain joins TRBV6-1 and TRBJ2-3; 11 bases align to TRBD2. The germline CDR1 and CDR2 sequences are MNHNS and SASEGT. The CDR3 runs to 17 residues. V shed 2 bases, J shed 0 bases, and the junction held 4 bases outside the gene matches. Here the CDR3 reads CASSEMGTSGSTDTQYF. CDR3 sequence (DNA): TGTGCCAGCAGTGAAATGGGGACTAGCGGTAGCACAGATACGCAGTATTTT.

The J gene is TRBJ2-7, the V gene TRBV21-1; the table's D gene call, TRBD1, was not cross checked with the DNA. TRBV21-1 has pseudogene status. This CDR3 contains 15 residues. For the CDR3, the DNA is TGTGCCAGCAGGGGACAGGAGTTCTCCTCCTACGAGCAGTACTTC. Translation gives CASRGQEFSSYEQYF.

As DNA, the CDR3 is TGCGCCAGCAGCGGACTAGTTAAAGATACGCAGTATTTT. The encoded protein is CASSGLVKDTQYF. The chain joins TRBV5-1 to TRBJ2-3; 7 bases match TRBD2. This CDR3 is built from 13 residues. With 4 bases clipped from V and 5 bases from J, the junction kept 4 bases outside the gene matches. CDR1 is SGHRS and CDR2 is YFSETQ in the germline V gene.

The gene calls are TRBV4-1 and TRBJ1-6; D possibly corresponds to TRBD1 (5 bases). There are 16 residues in the CDR3. V was pared by 4 bases and J by 0 bases, with 10 bases between. From germline, CDR1 is MGHRA and CDR2 YSYEKL. The chain's CDR3 is CASSLRDSSYNSPLHF. The CDR3 nucleotides are TGCGCCAGCAGCCTACGCGACAGCTCCTATAATTCACCCCTCCACTTT.

The CDR3 nucleotides are TGTGCCGGCAAGAGGGGGGGAGACTCGGTCCTCCACTTT. Its protein is CAGKRGGDSVLHF. J is TRBJ1-6 and V is TRBV27; D is possibly TRBD1 (6 bases). Per germline, CDR1 MNHEY and CDR2 SMNVEV (reference sequence). V was cut by 11 bases and J by 15 bases, with 23 bases left in between. The length of the CDR3 is 13 residues.

This clone was seen just once. The V and J genes are TRBV19 and TRBJ1-5; 9 bases line up with TRBD1. V lost 7 bases, J lost 6 bases, and 4 bases stayed unmatched. Per the germline V gene, CDR1 is LNHDA and CDR2 is SQIVND (reference sequence). The CDR3 extends over 13 amino acids. In DNA, the CDR3 is TGTGCCAGTACCGGGACAGGGTTTCAGCCCCAGCATTTT. It specifies CASTGTGFQPQHF.

CDR3 DNA sequence: TGCGCCAGCAGACAGGAACAGGGCCCACTTGACTATGGCTACACCTTC. It translates to CASRQEQGPLDYGYTF. This chain uses TRBV5-1 with TRBJ1-2; TRBD1 might be the D (6 bases). CDR3 length: 16 amino acids. The V gene's germline CDR1 is SGHRS and CDR2 YFSETQ. Trimming removed 5 bases at V and 3 bases at J, with 20 bases between.

The chain employs TRBV27 and TRBJ2-6, with 8 positions matching TRBD1. Per germline, CDR1 MNHEY and CDR2 SMNVEV (reference sequence). The CDR3 runs to 16 residues. Trimming took 6 bases from V and 3 from J; bases not matched to a gene: 7. CDR3 sequence reads: CASRARTGLGANVLTF. For the CDR3, the DNA is TGTGCCAGCAGGGCCCGGACAGGGCTTGGGGCCAACGTCCTGACTTTC.

The chain has TRBV19 and TRBJ2-5; the match to TRBD1 covers 11 bases. CDR1 LNHDA and CDR2 SQIVND come from the germline V gene (reference sequence). The CDR3 length is 14 residues. The trim removed 5 bases at V and 3 bases at J, leaving 2 bases unmatched. This CDR3 is CASSPGQGEETQYF. CDR3 nucleotide sequence: TGTGCCAGTAGTCCGGGACAGGGGGAAGAGACCCAGTACTTC.

The rearrangement joins TRBV28 to TRBJ1-3, with 7 bases that match TRBD1. Per the germline V gene, CDR1 is MDHEN and CDR2 is SYDVKM. The CDR3 loop spans 15 amino acids. Trimming cost V 2 bases and J 3 bases; bases outside gene matches: 4. The CDR3 DNA follows: TGTGCCAGCAGTTTAAGCAGGGGGAGTGGAAACACCATATATTTT. Translating gives CASSLSRGSGNTIYF.

The chain carries TRBV18 and TRBJ1-2; the D gene is possibly TRBD1 (5 bases). This CDR3 region has 12 residues. Germline V gene data show CDR1 as KGHSH and CDR2 as LQKENI. Trimming took 3 bases from V and 8 from J, leaving 10 bases between them. The DNA for the CDR3 is TGTGCCAGCTCACCGGACATGGCGGGCTACACCTTC. It codes for CASSPDMAGYTF.

The V call is TRBV9, the J call TRBJ2-1; no clear D. The CDR3 runs to 14 residues. Trimming took off 4 bases at V and 9 bases at J, with 17 bases between the two ends. CDR1 is SGDLS and CDR2 is YYNGEE in the germline V gene. The CDR3 protein is CASSPPGGFVEQFF. CDR3 bases: TGTGCCAGCAGCCCCCCGGGTGGTTTCGTTGAGCAGTTCTTC.

The V call is TRBV7-9, the J call TRBJ1-1; D not certain. This CDR3 spans 13 amino acids. Trimming cost V 3 bases and J 5 bases, with 10 bases left between them. Per germline, CDR1 SEHNR and CDR2 FQNEAQ (reference sequence). The CDR3, as DNA: TGTGCCAGCAGCTTTAACCGGGGTACTGAAGCTTTCTTT. This gives the protein CASSFNRGTEAFF.

The rearrangement links TRBV4-3 to TRBJ2-7; TRBD1 matches 9 bases. Germline CDR1 is LGHNA and CDR2 is YSLEER. This CDR3 is 17 amino acids long. The V gene end was trimmed by 1 base and the J gene end by 3 bases; junction bases not matched to a gene: 10. The CDR3 sequence is CASSQASTGGVGYEQYF. CDR3 coding DNA: TGCGCCAGCAGCCAAGCTTCGACAGGGGGAGTGGGCTACGAGCAGTACTTC.

The chain joins TRBV4-3 to TRBJ2-3, with 9 bases lining up with TRBD2. The CDR3 has 17 amino acids. J lost 1 base, V lost 0 bases, and 5 bases had no gene match. In germline, CDR1 is LGHNA, CDR2 YSLEER. The CDR3 protein is CASSQDWASGGTDTQYF. DNA for the CDR3: TGCGCCAGCAGCCAAGATTGGGCTAGCGGGGGCACAGATACGCAGTATTTT.

V gene TRBV28 combines with J gene TRBJ1-2; the D gene is possibly TRBD1 (5 bases). This CDR3 has 14 residues. V shed 6 bases and J shed 4 bases, with 15 bases lying between them. Germline V CDR1 and CDR2: MDHEN, SYDVKM. The CDR3 protein is CASRYQGKSYGYTF. The CDR3 region has the DNA TGTGCCAGCAGGTACCAGGGTAAATCCTATGGCTACACCTTC.

This clone was counted once. This rearrangement joins TRBV28 to TRBJ1-2, with TRBD1 identical over 9 bases. The V and J ends lost 7 bases and 4 bases, in that order; junction bases with no gene match: 4. The CDR3 extends over 13 amino acids. Germline-derived CDR1 and CDR2 are MDHEN and SYDVKM. The CDR3 spells CASTDRGPYGYTF. The CDR3 DNA sequence: TGTGCCAGCACGGACAGGGGACCCTATGGCTACACCTTC.

The chain couples TRBV28 to TRBJ1-2; D gene unclear. CDR1 MDHEN and CDR2 SYDVKM come from the germline V gene. The CDR3 is 12 amino acids. The germline V and J ends were trimmed by 6 bases and 5 bases, with 10 bases remaining between them. The CDR3 DNA reads as TGTGCCAGCAGGATCACAGTTTATGGCTACACCTTC. This codes for CASRITVYGYTF.

V gene TRBV7-2 combines with J gene TRBJ2-7, with 13 nucleotides matching TRBD2. V trimming: 4 bases; J trimming: 3 bases; junction bases outside the gene matches: 3. Germline loops: CDR1 SGHTA, CDR2 FQGNSA. The CDR3 extends over 15 amino acids. CDR3 bases: TGTGCCAGCAGCTGGACTAGCGGGAGCGGCTACGAGCAGTACTTC. Its protein is CASSWTSGSGYEQYF.

The chain joins TRBV11-2 to TRBJ1-1; TRBD1 matches at 9 bases. The CDR3 loop spans 15 amino acids. The germline V gene encodes CDR1 SGHAT and CDR2 FQNNGV. The trim removed 1 base at V and 5 bases at J, leaving 5 bases unmatched. Here the CDR3 DNA reads TGTGCCAGCAGCTTAGTGGGGACAGGGTATACTGAAGCTTTCTTT. It yields the protein CASSLVGTGYTEAFF.

This clone was counted once. This chain connects TRBV5-1 to TRBJ2-7, with 10 bases lining up with TRBD1. Germline lookup yields CDR1 SGHRS and CDR2 YFSETQ. Trimming cost V 4 bases and J 0 bases; bases outside gene matches: 13. The CDR3 is made up of 18 amino acids. The CDR3 nucleotides are TGCGCCAGCAGCAAACGAGCCGGGACAGGGGAGATCTCCTACGAGCAGTACTTC. This sequence encodes CASSKRAGTGEISYEQYF.

The chain employs TRBV4-1 and TRBJ1-2; possibly TRBD1 for D (5 bases). CDR1 and CDR2 (germline): MGHRA, YSYEKL. The V gene lost 0 bases and the J gene lost 4 bases, with 12 bases spanning the gap. The CDR3 consists of 15 residues. CDR3 protein: CASSQDERGTYGYTF. As DNA, the CDR3 is TGCGCCAGCAGCCAAGATGAAAGGGGAACCTATGGCTACACCTTC.

The chain employs TRBV3-1 (or the pseudogene TRBV3-2) and TRBJ1-5, with TRBD1 identical over 7 bases. CDR1 LGHDT and CDR2 YNNKEL come from the germline V gene (reference sequence). V lost 4 bases to trimming and J lost 3 bases; unmatched junction nucleotides: 9. This CDR3 region has 16 residues. The CDR3, as DNA: TGTGCCAGCAGCCCGACCTCAGGGGGTGACAATCAGCCCCAGCATTTT. Protein: CASSPTSGGDNQPQHF.